This record looks at one T cell receptor (beta chain) sequence and its context. Its antigen is unidentified. With 2 bases removed from V and 3 bases from J, the gap between germline ends came to 13 bases. Germline V gives CDR1 MGHRA, CDR2 YSYEKL. This CDR3 is built from 16 residues. This entry comes from a study of OX40 agonist ivuxolimab in advanced cancers. Sequencing used immunoSEQ multiplex PCR; TCRdb keeps in-frame clones, though not all of them. The table has about 79,000 clones, around 90% seen once. Regarding the study as a whole: Averaged across samples, CD8+ T cells carried more expanded clones than CD4+ did. Both blood CD4+ and CD8+ T cells showed clonal growth by week 6 at 0.1 to 3.0 mg/kg.

This TCR derives from an adult with an advanced solid tumor such as melanoma, head and neck, liver or kidney cancer. The V gene is TRBV4-1, the J gene TRBJ2-2; D is unclear. The sample in question was CD4+ or CD8+ T cells sorted from blood, obtained in a trial of the OX40 agonist ivuxolimab. The DNA for the CDR3 is TGCGCCAGCAGCCAAATGCCATGGGGTGACACCGGGGAGCTGTTTTTT. It yields the protein CASSQMPWGDTGELFF.